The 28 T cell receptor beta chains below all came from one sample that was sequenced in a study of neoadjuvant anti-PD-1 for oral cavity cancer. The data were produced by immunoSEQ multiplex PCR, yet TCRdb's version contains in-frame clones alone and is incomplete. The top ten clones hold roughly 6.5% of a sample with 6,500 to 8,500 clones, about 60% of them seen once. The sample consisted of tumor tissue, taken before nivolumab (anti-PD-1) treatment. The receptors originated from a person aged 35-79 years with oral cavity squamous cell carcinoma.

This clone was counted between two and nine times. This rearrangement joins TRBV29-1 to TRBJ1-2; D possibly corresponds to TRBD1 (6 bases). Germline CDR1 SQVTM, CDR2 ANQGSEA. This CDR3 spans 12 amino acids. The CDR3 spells CGGGQETGGYTF. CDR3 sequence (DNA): TGCGGCGGGGGACAAGAGACTGGTGGCTACACCTTC.

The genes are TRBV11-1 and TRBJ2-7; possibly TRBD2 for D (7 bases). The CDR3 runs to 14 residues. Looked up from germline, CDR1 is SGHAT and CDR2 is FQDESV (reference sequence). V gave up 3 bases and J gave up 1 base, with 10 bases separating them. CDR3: CASSLGGLSYEQYF. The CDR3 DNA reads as TGTGCCAGCAGCTTGGGGGGGCTTTCCTACGAGCAGTACTTC.

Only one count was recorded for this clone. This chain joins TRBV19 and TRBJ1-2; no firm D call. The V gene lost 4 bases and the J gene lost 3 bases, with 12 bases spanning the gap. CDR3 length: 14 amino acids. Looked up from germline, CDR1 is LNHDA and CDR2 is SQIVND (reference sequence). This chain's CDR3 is CASSRSEDYYGYTF. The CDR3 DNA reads TGTGCCAGTAGTAGGTCAGAGGACTACTATGGCTACACCTTC. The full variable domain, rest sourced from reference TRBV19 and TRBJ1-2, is DGGITQSPKYLFRKEGQNVTLSCEQNLNHDAMYWYRQDPGQGLRLIYYSQIVNDFQKGDIAEGYSVSREKKESFPLTVTSAQKNPTAFYLCASSRSEDYYGYTFGSGTRLTVV.

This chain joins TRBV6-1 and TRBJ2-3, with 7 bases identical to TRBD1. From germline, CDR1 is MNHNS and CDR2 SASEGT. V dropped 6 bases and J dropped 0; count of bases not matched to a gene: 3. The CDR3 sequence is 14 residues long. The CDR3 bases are TGTGCCAGCAGCTGGGACAGAAGCACAGATACGCAGTATTTT. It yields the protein CASSWDRSTDTQYF.

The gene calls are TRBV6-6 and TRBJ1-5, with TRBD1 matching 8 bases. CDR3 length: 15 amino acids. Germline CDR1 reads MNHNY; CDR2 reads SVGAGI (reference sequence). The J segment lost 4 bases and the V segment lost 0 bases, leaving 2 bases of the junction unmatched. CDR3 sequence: CASSYSDRANQPQHF. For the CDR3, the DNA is TGTGCCAGCAGTTACTCGGACAGGGCTAATCAGCCCCAGCATTTT.

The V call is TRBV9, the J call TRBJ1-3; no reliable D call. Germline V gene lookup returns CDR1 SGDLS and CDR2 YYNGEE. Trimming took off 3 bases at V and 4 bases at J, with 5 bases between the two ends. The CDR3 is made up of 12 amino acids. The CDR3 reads CASSAQGNTIYF. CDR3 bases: TGTGCCAGCAGCGCACAGGGAAACACCATATATTTT.

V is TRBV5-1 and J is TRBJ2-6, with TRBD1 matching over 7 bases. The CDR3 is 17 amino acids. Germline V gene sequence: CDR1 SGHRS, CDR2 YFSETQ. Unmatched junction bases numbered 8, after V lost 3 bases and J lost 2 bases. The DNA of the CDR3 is TGCGCCAGCAGCTGGGGACAGATCGGGACTGGGGCCAACGTCCTGACTTTC. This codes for CASSWGQIGTGANVLTF.

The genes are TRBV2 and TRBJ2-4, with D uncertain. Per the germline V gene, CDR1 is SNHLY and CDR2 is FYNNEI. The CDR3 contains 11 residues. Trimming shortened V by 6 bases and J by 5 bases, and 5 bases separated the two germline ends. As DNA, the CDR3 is TGTGCCAGCAGGTACGAAAACATTCAGTACTTC. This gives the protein CASRYENIQYF.

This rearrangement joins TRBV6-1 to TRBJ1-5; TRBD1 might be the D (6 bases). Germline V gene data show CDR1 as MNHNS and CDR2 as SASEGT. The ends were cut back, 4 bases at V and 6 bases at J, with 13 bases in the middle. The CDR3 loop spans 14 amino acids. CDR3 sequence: CASSADRWGQPQHF. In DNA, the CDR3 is TGTGCCAGCAGTGCCGACAGGTGGGGTCAGCCCCAGCATTTT.

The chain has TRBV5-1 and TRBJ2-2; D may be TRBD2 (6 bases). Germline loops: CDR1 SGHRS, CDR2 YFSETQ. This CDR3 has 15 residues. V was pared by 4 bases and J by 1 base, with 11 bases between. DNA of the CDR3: TGCGCCAGCAGCCCGGAGGGACGGAACACCGGGGAGCTGTTTTTT. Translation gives CASSPEGRNTGELFF.

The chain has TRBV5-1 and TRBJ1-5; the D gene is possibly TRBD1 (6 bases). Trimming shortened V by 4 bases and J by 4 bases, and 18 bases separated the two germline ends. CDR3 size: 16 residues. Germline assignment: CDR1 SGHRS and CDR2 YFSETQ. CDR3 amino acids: CASSPDPGQTNQPQHF. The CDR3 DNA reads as TGCGCCAGCAGCCCCGACCCCGGACAGACTAATCAGCCCCAGCATTTT.

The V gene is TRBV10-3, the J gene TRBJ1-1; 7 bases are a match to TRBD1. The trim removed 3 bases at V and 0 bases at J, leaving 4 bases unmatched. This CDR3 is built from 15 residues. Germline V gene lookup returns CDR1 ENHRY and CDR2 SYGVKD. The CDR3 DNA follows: TGTGCCATCAGTGACCGGGGACAGCTGAACACTGAAGCTTTCTTT. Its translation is CAISDRGQLNTEAFF.

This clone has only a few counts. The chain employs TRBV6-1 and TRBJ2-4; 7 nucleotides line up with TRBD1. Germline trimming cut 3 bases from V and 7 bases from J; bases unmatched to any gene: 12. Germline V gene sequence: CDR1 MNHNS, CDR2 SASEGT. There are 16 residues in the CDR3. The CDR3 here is CASSDNLGGAGNIQYF. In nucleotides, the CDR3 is TGTGCCAGCAGTGACAACTTAGGGGGCGCGGGCAACATTCAGTACTTC.

The DNA of the CDR3 is TGTGCCAGCTCGCGGGGGCAGTTTAGATACGAGCAGTACTTC. It yields the protein CASSRGQFRYEQYF. V gene TRBV6-6 combines with J gene TRBJ2-7; tentative D call: TRBD2 (7 bases). There are 14 residues in the CDR3. Germline V gene data show CDR1 as MNHNY and CDR2 as SVGAGI (reference sequence). Between the trimmed V and J ends, which lost 8 bases and 4 bases, there was a span of 18 bases.

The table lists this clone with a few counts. The DNA of the CDR3 is TGCGCCAGCAGTGAGGGTACCGGGAGCTCCTATAATTCACCCCTCCACTTT. This codes for CASSEGTGSSYNSPLHF. The chain is built from TRBV10-1 and TRBJ1-6; D not resolved. The CDR3 is 17 residues long. The ends were cut back, 2 bases at V and 0 bases at J, with 11 bases in the middle. Germline V CDR1 and CDR2: WNHNN, SYGVQD (reference sequence).

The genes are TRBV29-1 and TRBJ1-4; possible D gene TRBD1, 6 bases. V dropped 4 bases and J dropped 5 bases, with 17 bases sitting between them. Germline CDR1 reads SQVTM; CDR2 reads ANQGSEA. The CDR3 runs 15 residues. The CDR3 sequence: CSVGGQSAGNEKLFF. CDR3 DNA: TGCAGCGTTGGGGGACAATCAGCGGGCAATGAAAAACTGTTTTTT.

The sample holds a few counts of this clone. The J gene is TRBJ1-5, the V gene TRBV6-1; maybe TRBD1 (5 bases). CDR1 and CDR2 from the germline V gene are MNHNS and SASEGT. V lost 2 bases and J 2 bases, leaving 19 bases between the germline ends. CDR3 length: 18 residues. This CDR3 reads CASSEPWGTWYGNQPQHF. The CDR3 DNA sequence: TGTGCCAGCAGTGAACCGTGGGGGACCTGGTATGGCAATCAGCCCCAGCATTTT.

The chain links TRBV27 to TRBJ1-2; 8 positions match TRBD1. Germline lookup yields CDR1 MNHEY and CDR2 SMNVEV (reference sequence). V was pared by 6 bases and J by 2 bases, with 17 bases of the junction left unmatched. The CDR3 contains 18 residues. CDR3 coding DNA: TGTGCCAGCAGGTCCCACGGACAGGGAATAAGGGGAAACTATGGCTACACCTTC. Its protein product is CASRSHGQGIRGNYGYTF.

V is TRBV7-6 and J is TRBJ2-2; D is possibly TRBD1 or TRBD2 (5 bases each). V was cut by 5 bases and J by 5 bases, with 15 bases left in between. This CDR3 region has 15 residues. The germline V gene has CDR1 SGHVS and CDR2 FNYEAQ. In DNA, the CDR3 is TGTGCCAGCAGCCCTCGGGGCGAAGGAACCGGGGAGCTGTTTTTT. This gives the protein CASSPRGEGTGELFF.

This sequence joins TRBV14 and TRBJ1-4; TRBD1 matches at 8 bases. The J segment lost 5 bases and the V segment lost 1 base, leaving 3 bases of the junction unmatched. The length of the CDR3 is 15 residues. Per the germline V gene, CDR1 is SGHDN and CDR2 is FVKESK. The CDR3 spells CASSQGTGTNEKLFF. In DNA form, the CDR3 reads TGTGCCAGCAGCCAAGGGACAGGGACGAATGAAAAACTGTTTTTT. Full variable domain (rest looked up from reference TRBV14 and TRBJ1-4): EAGVTQFPSHSVIEKGQTVTLRCDPISGHDNLYWYRRVMGKEIKFLLHFVKESKQDESGMPNNRFLAERTGGTYSTLKVQPAELEDSGVYFCASSQGTGTNEKLFFGSGTQLSVL.

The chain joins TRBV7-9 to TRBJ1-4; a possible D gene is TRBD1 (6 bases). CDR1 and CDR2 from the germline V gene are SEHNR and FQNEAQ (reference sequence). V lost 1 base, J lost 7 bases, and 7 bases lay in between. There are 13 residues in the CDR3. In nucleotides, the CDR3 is TGTGCCAGCAGCTTAGAGGGGGGTGAAAAACTGTTTTTT. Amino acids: CASSLEGGEKLFF.

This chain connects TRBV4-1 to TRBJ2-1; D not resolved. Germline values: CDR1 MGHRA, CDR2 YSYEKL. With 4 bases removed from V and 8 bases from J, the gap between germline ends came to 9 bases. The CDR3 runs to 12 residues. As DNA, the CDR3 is TGCGCCAGCAGCCTCAGGCGAGATGAGCAGTTCTTC. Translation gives CASSLRRDEQFF.

This CDR3 is CASMKDSGNTIYF. DNA for the CDR3: TGTGCCAGCATGAAGGACTCTGGAAACACCATATATTTT. V gene TRBV6-6 combines with J gene TRBJ1-3, with D uncertain. The germline V gene has CDR1 MNHNY and CDR2 SVGAGI (reference sequence). The V and J ends lost 7 bases and 0 bases respectively, with 7 bases between them. The CDR3 runs 13 residues.

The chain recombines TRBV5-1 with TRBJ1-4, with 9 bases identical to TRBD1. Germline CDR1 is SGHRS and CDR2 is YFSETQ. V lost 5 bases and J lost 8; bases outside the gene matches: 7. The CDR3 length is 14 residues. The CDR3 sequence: CASSRTGEGEKLFF. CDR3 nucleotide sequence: TGCGCCAGCAGTAGGACAGGGGAGGGAGAAAAACTGTTTTTT. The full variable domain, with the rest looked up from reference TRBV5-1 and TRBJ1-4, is KAGVTQTPRYLIKTRGQQVTLSCSPISGHRSVSWYQQTPGQGLQFLFEYFSETQRNKGNFPGRFSGRQFSNSRSEMNVSTLELGDSALYLCASSRTGEGEKLFFGSGTQLSVL.

The CDR3 DNA is TGCAGTGCTAGAGCCGCCAATGAGCAGTTCTTC. Encoded protein: CSARAANEQFF. The rearrangement joins TRBV20-1 to TRBJ2-1; unclear D gene. Trimming took 1 base from V and 6 from J, leaving 4 bases between them. Germline V gene lookup returns CDR1 DFQATT and CDR2 SNEGSKA (reference sequence). This CDR3 is built from 11 residues.

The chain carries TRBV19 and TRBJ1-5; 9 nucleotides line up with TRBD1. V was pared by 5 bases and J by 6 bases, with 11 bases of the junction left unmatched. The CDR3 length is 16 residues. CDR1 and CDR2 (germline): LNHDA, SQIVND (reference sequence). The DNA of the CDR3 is TGTGCCAGTAGTCGCTCCGGGACAGGGAATACTCAGCCCCAGCATTTT. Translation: CASSRSGTGNTQPQHF.

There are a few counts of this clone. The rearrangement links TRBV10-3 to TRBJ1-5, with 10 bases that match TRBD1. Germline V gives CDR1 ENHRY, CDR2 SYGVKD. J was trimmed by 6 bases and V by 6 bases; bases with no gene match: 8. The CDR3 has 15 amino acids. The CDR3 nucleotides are TGTGCCATCAGGCGTGGACAGGGGGTCGGTCAGCCCCAGCATTTT. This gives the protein CAIRRGQGVGQPQHF.

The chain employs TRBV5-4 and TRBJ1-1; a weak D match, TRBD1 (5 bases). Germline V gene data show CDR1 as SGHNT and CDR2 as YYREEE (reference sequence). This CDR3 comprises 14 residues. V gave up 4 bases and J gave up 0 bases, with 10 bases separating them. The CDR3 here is CASSPTAMNTEAFF. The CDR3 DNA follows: TGTGCCAGCAGCCCGACAGCTATGAACACTGAAGCTTTCTTT.